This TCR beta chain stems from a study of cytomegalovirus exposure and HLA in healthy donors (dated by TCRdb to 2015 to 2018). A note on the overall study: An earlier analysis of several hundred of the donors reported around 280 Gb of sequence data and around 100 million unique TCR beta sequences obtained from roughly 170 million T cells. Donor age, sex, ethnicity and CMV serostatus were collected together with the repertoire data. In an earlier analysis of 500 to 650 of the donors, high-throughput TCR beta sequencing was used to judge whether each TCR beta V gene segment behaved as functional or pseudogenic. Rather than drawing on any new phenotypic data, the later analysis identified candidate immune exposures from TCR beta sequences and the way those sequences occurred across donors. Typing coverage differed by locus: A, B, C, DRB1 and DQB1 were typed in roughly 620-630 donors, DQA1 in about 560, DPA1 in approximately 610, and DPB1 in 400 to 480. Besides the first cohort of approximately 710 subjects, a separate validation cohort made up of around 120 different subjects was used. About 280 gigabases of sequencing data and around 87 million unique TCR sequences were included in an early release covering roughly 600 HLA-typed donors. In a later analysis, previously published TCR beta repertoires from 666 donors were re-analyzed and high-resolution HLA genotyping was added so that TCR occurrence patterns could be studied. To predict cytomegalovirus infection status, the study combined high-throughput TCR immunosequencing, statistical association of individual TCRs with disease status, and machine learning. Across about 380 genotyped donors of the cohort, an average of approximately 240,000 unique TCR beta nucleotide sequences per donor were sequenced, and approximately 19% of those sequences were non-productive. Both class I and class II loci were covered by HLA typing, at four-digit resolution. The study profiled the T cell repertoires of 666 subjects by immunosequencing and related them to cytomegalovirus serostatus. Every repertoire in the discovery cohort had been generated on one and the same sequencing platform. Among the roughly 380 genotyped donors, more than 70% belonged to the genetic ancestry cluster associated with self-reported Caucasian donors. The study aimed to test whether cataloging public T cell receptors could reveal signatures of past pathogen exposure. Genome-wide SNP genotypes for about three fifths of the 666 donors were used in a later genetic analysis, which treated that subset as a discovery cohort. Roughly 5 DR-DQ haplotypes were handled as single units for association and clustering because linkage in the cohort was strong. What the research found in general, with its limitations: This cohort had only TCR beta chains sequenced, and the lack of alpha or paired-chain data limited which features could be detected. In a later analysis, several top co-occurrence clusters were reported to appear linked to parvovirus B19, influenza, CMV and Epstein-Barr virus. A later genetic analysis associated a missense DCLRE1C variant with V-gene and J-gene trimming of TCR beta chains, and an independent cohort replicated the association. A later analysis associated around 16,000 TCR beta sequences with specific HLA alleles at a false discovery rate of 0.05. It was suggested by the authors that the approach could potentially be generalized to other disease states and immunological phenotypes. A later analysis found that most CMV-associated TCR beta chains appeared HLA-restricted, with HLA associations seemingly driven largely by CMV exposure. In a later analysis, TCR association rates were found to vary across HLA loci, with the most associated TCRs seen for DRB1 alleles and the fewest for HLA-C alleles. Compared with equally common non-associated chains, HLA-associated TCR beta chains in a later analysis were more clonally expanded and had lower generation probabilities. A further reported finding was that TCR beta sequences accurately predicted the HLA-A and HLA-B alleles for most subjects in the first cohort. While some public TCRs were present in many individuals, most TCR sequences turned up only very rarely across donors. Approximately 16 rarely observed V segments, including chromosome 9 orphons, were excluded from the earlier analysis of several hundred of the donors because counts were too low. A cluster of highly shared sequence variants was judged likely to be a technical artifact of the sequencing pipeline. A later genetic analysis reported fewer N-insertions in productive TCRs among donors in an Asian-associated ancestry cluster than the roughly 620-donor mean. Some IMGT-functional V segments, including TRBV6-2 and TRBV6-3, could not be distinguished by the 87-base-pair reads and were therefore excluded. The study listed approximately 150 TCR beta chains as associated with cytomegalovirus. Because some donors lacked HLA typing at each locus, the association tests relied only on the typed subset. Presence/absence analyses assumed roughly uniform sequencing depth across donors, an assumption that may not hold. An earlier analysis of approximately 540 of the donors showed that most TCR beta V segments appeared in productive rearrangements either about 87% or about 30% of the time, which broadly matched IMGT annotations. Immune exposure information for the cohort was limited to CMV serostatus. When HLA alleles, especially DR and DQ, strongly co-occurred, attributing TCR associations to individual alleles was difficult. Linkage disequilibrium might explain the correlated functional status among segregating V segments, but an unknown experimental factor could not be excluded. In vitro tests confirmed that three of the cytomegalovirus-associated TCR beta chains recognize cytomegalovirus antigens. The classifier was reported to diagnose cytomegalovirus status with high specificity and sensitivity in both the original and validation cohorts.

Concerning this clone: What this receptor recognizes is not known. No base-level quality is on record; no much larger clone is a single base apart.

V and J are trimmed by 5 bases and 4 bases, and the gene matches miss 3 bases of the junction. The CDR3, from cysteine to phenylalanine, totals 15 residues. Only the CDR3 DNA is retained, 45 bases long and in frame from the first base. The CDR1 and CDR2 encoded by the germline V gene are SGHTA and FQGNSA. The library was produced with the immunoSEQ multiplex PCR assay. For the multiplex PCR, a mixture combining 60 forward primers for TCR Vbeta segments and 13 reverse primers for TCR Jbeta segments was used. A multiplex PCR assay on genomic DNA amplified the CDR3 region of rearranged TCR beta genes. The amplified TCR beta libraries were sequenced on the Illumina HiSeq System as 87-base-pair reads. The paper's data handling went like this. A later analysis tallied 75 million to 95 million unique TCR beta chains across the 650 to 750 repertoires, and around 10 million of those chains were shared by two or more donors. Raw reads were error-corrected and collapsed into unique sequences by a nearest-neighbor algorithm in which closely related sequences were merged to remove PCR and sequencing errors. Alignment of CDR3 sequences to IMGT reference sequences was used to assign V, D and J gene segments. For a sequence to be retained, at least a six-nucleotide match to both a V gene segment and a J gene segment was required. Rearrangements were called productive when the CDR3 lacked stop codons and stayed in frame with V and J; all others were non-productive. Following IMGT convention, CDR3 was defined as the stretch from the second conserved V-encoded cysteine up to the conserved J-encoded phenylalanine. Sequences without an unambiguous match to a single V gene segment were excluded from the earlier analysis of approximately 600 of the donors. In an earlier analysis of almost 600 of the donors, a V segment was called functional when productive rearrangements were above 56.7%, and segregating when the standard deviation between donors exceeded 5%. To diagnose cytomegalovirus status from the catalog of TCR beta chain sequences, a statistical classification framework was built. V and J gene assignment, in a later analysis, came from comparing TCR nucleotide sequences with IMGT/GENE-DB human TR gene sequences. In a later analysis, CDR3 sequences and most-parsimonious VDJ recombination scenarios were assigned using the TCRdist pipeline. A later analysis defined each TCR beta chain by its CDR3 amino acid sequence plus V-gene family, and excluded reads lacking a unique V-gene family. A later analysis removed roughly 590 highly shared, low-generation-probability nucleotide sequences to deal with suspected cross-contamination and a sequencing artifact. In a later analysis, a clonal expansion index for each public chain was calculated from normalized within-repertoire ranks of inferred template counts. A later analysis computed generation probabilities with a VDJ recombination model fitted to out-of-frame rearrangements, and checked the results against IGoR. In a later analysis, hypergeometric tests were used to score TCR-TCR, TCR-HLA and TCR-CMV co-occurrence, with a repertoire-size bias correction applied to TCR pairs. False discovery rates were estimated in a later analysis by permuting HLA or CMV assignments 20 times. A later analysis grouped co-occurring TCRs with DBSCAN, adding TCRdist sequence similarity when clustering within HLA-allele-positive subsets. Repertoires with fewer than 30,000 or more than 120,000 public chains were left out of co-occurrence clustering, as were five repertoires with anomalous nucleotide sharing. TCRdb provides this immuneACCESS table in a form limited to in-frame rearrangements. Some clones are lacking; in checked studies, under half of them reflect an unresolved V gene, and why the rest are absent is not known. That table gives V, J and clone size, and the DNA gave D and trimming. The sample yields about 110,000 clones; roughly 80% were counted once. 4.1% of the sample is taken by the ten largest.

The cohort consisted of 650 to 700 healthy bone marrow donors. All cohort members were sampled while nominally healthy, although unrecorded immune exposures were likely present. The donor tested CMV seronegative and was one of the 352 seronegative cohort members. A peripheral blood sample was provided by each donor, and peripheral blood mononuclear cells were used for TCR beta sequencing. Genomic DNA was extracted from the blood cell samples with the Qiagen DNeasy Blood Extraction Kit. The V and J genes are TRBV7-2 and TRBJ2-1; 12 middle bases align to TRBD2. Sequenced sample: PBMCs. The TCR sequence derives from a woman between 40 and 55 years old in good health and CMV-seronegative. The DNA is TGTGCCAGCAGCACTAGCGGGGGGCCGTACAATGAGCAGTTCTTC. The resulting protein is CASSTSGGPYNEQFF.